The clone carrying this T cell receptor (beta chain) came up a few times. Libraries were prepared by immunoSEQ multiplex PCR; TCRdb keeps only in-frame clonotypes and omits some of them. The top ten hold 30% to 35% of the sample, which has around 6,000 clones, 33% seen once. Plated together were roughly 200,000 CFSE-labeled responder cells and roughly 200,000 irradiated, violet-dye-labeled stimulator cells. These data originate in a study of graft-versus-host responses after intestinal transplantation. Study-wide results and caveats: GvH clones were found in recipient marrow; some appeared first in ileum or blood.

V was shortened by 4 bases and J by 2 bases, with 9 bases between the two germline ends. Germline values: CDR1 MNHEY, CDR2 SVGAGI. This CDR3 comprises 14 residues. This specimen was alloreactive CD8+ T cells from a mixed lymphocyte reaction culture, taken before intestinal transplant. Subset meaning: CFSE-low proliferating T cells sorted from approximately 6-day pre-transplant mixed lymphocyte reaction (GvH or HvG direction). The source is a human patient who received an intestinal transplant. The rearrangement joins TRBV6-5 to TRBJ2-1; D may be TRBD1 (5 bases). CDR3 amino acids: CASSWQGAYNEQFF. The CDR3 coding sequence is TGTGCCAGCAGTTGGCAAGGGGCCTACAATGAGCAGTTCTTC.